This T cell receptor (beta chain) was captured in a study of T cell changes during pregnancy in multiple sclerosis. Assay: immunoSEQ multiplex PCR; the TCRdb copy retains only in-frame clones and omits some. The sample contains 60,000 or so clones, about nine tenths of which appear only once. This specimen consisted of peripheral blood, obtained in the first trimester of pregnancy. The source is a female donor in good health, enrolled as a control in a pregnancy study.

CDR3 bases: TGTGCCAGCATCACTCCGAATTGGGACAGGGGGGTTGACGAGCAGTACTTC. Amino acid sequence: CASITPNWDRGVDEQYF. The chain is built from TRBV5-8 and TRBJ2-7; 11 bases fit TRBD1. The CDR3 consists of 17 residues. J gave up 5 bases and V 6 bases, and 16 bases lay outside the gene matches. Germline CDR1 reads SGHTS; CDR2 reads YDEGEE. Full variable domain (missing parts from reference TRBV5-8 and TRBJ2-7): EAGVTQSPTHLIKTRGQQATLRCSPISGHTSVYWYQQALGLGLQFLLWYDEGEERNRGNFPPRFSGRQFPNYSSELNVNALELEDSALYLCASITPNWDRGVDEQYFGPGTRLTVT.